The 22 T cell receptor beta chains given below trace back to one sample, sequenced in a study of blood T cell repertoires in COVID-19. TCRdb's copy holds only in-frame clones and misses some; the assay was immunoSEQ multiplex PCR. The repertoire holds 140,000 to 150,000 clones, with around four fifths as singletons. The specimen was PBMCs or T cells enriched from blood (not recorded which). All receptors derive from a woman aged 40 to 49 who had recovered from COVID-19.

This sequence joins TRBV4-2 and TRBJ1-1, with D possibly being TRBD1 (5 bases). Germline CDR1 LGHNA, CDR2 YNFKEQ. The V gene lost 1 base and the J gene lost 0 bases, with 9 bases spanning the gap. The CDR3 runs 15 residues. The CDR3: CASSQVVGVNTEAFF. Here the CDR3 DNA reads TGTGCCAGCAGCCAAGTCGTAGGGGTGAACACTGAAGCTTTCTTT.

The V gene is TRBV5-1, the J gene TRBJ1-1; 8 positions agree with TRBD1. The trim removed 4 bases at V and 4 bases at J, leaving 12 bases unmatched. The CDR3 length is 16 residues. Germline CDR1 is SGHRS and CDR2 is YFSETQ. CDR3 region: CASSTGQGIGGTEAFF. The CDR3 DNA reads TGCGCCAGCAGCACAGGACAGGGAATAGGGGGCACTGAAGCTTTCTTT.

This clone was seen only once. This chain uses TRBV5-4 with TRBJ2-5, with 11 nucleotides matching TRBD2. J gave up 5 bases and V 2 bases, and 5 bases lay outside the gene matches. The CDR3 consists of 15 residues. CDR1 is SGHNT and CDR2 is YYREEE in the germline V gene (reference sequence). CDR3 in amino acids: CASSFRLAGQETQYF. The CDR3 bases are TGTGCCAGCAGCTTCAGACTAGCGGGACAGGAGACCCAGTACTTC.

The J gene is TRBJ1-6, the V gene TRBV4-1; D unclear. This CDR3 is built from 15 residues. V was shortened by 4 bases and J by 7 bases, with 14 bases between the two germline ends. CDR1 is MGHRA and CDR2 is YSYEKL in the germline V gene. The CDR3 spells CASSLRQQANSPLHF. CDR3 DNA: TGCGCCAGCAGCCTGAGACAACAAGCAAATTCACCCCTCCACTTT.

This chain links TRBV9 with TRBJ2-7; 9 nucleotides align to TRBD2. Per the germline V gene, CDR1 is SGDLS and CDR2 is YYNGEE. The V and J ends lost 0 bases and 0 bases, in that order; junction bases with no gene match: 1. This CDR3 is 15 amino acids long. As DNA, the CDR3 is TGTGCCAGCAGCGTAGCTAGCGGGAACTCCTACGAGCAGTACTTC. It is translated as CASSVASGNSYEQYF.

This chain joins TRBV19 and TRBJ2-2; 8 positions match TRBD2. The J segment lost 0 bases and the V segment lost 6 bases, leaving 9 bases of the junction unmatched. This CDR3 has 17 residues. Germline CDR1 is LNHDA and CDR2 is SQIVND (reference sequence). The CDR3 is CASSHPAGATNTGELFF. The CDR3 DNA reads TGTGCCAGTAGCCACCCAGCGGGGGCAACGAACACCGGGGAGCTGTTTTTT.

This chain uses TRBV10-3 with TRBJ2-3, with TRBD2 matching 10 bases. The CDR3 is 15 amino acids. Per germline, CDR1 ENHRY and CDR2 SYGVKD. V dropped 6 bases and J dropped 4; count of bases not matched to a gene: 7. The CDR3 nucleotides are TGTGCCATCAGGGATGGACTAGCGGAGGCAGATACGCAGTATTTT. It codes for CAIRDGLAEADTQYF.

The chain has TRBV5-1 and TRBJ2-7; possibly TRBD1 for D (6 bases). Germline CDR1 reads SGHRS; CDR2 reads YFSETQ. This CDR3 region has 15 residues. V lost 0 bases to trimming and J lost 2 bases, with 12 bases between them. The CDR3 reads CASSLVGTPAYEQYF. The CDR3 nucleotides are TGCGCCAGCAGCTTGGTTGGGACACCAGCCTACGAGCAGTACTTC.

The rearrangement links TRBV29-1 to TRBJ2-1, with TRBD2 matching 7 bases. Germline lookup yields CDR1 SQVTM and CDR2 ANQGSEA. This CDR3 spans 13 amino acids. The CDR3 reads CSAAPGLHNEQFF. The DNA of the CDR3 is TGCAGTGCGGCCCCGGGACTACACAATGAGCAGTTCTTC.

V and J are TRBV3-1 (or the pseudogene TRBV3-2) and TRBJ1-1; D may be TRBD1 (6 bases). The V end was cut by 4 bases, the J end by 4 bases, with 25 bases between. The CDR3 runs to 18 residues. Germline V gene data show CDR1 as LGHDT and CDR2 as YNNKEL (reference sequence). The CDR3 nucleotides read TGTGCCAGCAGCCCTAGGGGTTGGGGGCGCTTAGCGGGCACTGAAGCTTTCTTT. It yields the protein CASSPRGWGRLAGTEAFF.

This CDR3 reads CASATGLAGEVETQYF. CDR3 bases: TGTGCTAGTGCTACGGGGCTAGCGGGAGAGGTGGAGACCCAGTACTTC. J is TRBJ2-5 and V is TRBV12-5; 10 bases are a match to TRBD2. The length of the CDR3 is 16 residues. Germline V lookup: CDR1 LGHNT, CDR2 FRNRAP. Germline trimming cut 7 bases from V and 5 bases from J; bases unmatched to any gene: 13.

This rearrangement joins TRBV5-1 to TRBJ2-7; D unresolved. Germline CDR1 is SGHRS and CDR2 is YFSETQ. The CDR3 contains 11 residues. Trimming left V 4 bases short and J 5 bases short, with 7 bases between. In DNA, the CDR3 is TGCGCCAGCAGCCTGGCGGACGAGCAGTACTTC. Residues: CASSLADEQYF.

The chain employs TRBV27 and TRBJ1-4, with a possible D match to TRBD1 (5 bases). The V end lost 0 bases, the J end lost 6 bases, and 14 bases lay between the germline ends. CDR1 and CDR2 from the germline V gene are MNHEY and SMNVEV (reference sequence). This CDR3 has 16 amino acids. The CDR3 loop is CASSLSTPGWDEKLFF. CDR3 DNA sequence: TGTGCCAGCAGTTTATCCACTCCAGGGTGGGATGAAAAACTGTTTTTT.

V usage is TRBV5-1 and J usage is TRBJ2-3, with 12 bases matching TRBD1. J lost 6 bases, V lost 10 bases, and 12 bases had no gene match. The germline CDR1 and CDR2 sequences are SGHRS and YFSETQ. The CDR3 is made up of 15 amino acids. CDR3 region: CAGRAGTGGLDTQYF. The CDR3 region has the DNA TGCGCCGGAAGGGCCGGGACAGGGGGCTTGGATACGCAGTATTTT.

The V gene is TRBV24-1, the J gene TRBJ1-2; 7 bases align to TRBD1. Germline trimming cut 4 bases from V and 7 bases from J; bases unmatched to any gene: 14. The CDR3 length is 16 residues. Germline CDR1 is KGHDR and CDR2 is SFDVKD. CDR3 amino acids: CATSDHGTGVGGGYTF. The CDR3 DNA reads as TGTGCCACCAGTGACCACGGAACAGGGGTGGGGGGTGGCTACACCTTC.

This chain uses TRBV4-1 with TRBJ2-7; a possible D gene is TRBD1 (6 bases). The germline V gene encodes CDR1 MGHRA and CDR2 YSYEKL. CDR3 length: 16 amino acids. V dropped 1 base and J dropped 0 bases, with 13 bases sitting between them. The CDR3 loop reads CASSQGAGATSYEQYF. The CDR3 region has the DNA TGCGCCAGCAGCCAAGGAGCAGGGGCCACCTCCTACGAGCAGTACTTC.

This clone came up a few times. The chain joins TRBV7-8 to TRBJ1-5, with unresolved D. Trimming cost V 4 bases and J 9 bases, with 13 bases left between them. The V gene's germline CDR1 is SGHVS and CDR2 FQNEAQ. The CDR3 sequence is 13 residues long. In DNA form, the CDR3 reads TGTGCCAGCAGCTACGGTGCGTCGGGGCCCCAGCATTTT. It codes for CASSYGASGPQHF.

The chain employs TRBV19 and TRBJ1-5; D is undetermined. The CDR3 length is 15 residues. V lost 4 bases and J 0 bases, leaving 10 bases between the germline ends. The germline V gene encodes CDR1 LNHDA and CDR2 SQIVND (reference sequence). The CDR3 spells CASSRAVPSNQPQHF. The CDR3, as DNA: TGTGCCAGTAGTAGGGCAGTCCCTAGCAATCAGCCCCAGCATTTT.

This clone was seen only once. The J gene is TRBJ1-3, the V gene TRBV13; 7 positions agree with TRBD1. Germline V CDR1 and CDR2: PRHDT, FYEKMQ (reference sequence). The CDR3 is 15 residues long. V dropped 2 bases and J dropped 4; count of bases not matched to a gene: 5. CDR3 bases: TGTGCCAGCAGCTTACTAGACAGGGAAGGAAACACCATATATTTT. Translating it yields CASSLLDREGNTIYF.

As DNA, the CDR3 is TGTGCCAGCAGTTCGAGGGCCAAGAGCGGTCCTAACGGGGAGCAGTTCTTC. As protein: CASSSRAKSGPNGEQFF. The chain recombines TRBV5-8 with TRBJ2-1; TRBD2 is a possible D gene (5 bases). Trimming removed 5 bases from V and 10 bases from J, with 28 bases in between. This CDR3 comprises 17 residues. Per the germline V gene, CDR1 is SGHTS and CDR2 is YDEGEE. The whole variable domain, filled in from reference TRBV5-8 and TRBJ2-1, reads EAGVTQSPTHLIKTRGQQATLRCSPISGHTSVYWYQQALGLGLQFLLWYDEGEERNRGNFPPRFSGRQFPNYSSELNVNALELEDSALYLCASSSRAKSGPNGEQFFGPGTRLTVL.

The V and J genes are TRBV20-1 and TRBJ1-1, with TRBD1 matching over 9 bases. Unmatched junction bases numbered 14, after V lost 3 bases and J lost 6 bases. In germline, CDR1 is DFQATT, CDR2 SNEGSKA (reference sequence). The CDR3 consists of 16 residues. Here the CDR3 DNA reads TGCAGTGCTAGTGGACAGGGGAACCTACTCAACCCTGAAGCTTTCTTT. As protein: CSASGQGNLLNPEAFF.

This rearrangement joins TRBV4-1 to TRBJ2-5; D unresolved. This CDR3 is 14 amino acids long. In germline, CDR1 is MGHRA, CDR2 YSYEKL. V was trimmed by 1 base and J by 1 base, leaving 7 bases between them. CDR3 coding DNA: TGCGCCAGCAGCCAAGTGATTAGCCAAGAGACCCAGTACTTC. It encodes CASSQVISQETQYF.